This T cell receptor beta chain is from a study of blood T cell repertoires in COVID-19. About the research overall: The United States, Italy and Spain supplied acute and convalescent COVID-19 samples. T cells, B-cell-depleted T cells, or PBMCs provided the cDNA or gDNA that served as material.

In the original processing: Amplification with reference gene primers provided the estimates of nucleated cell counts. Produced via immunoSEQ multiplex PCR; TCRdb's table is partial and in-frame only. The V and J calls and clone size are taken from that table; D and trimming were inferred from the DNA. The profile shows about 150,000 clones, 76% of them singletons. V gave up 6 bases and J gave up 10 bases, with 10 bases separating them. The CDR3 is 11 residues long. The germline CDR1 and CDR2 sequences are MNHNS and SASEGT. This clone has a handful of counts. The chain recombines TRBV6-1 with TRBJ2-1, with D possibly matching TRBD1 (5 bases). The receptor was isolated from a man aged 55 to 70 with acute or convalescent COVID-19. The source material was peripheral blood. The chain's CDR3 is CASSPDSEQFF. The CDR3 coding sequence is TGTGCCAGCAGCCCTGACAGCGAGCAGTTCTTC.